These 25 T cell receptor beta chains were all obtained from the same sample, sequenced in a study of blood T cells in healthy people across ages. Primers used in a second PCR of about 7 to 12 cycles were a sample-barcoded 5' primer and a J-beta primer mix. Each CDR3 protein gets one entry after TCRdb re-called the 5' RACE reads with MiXCR. The sample lists about 1.4 million distinct CDR3 sequences, roughly 60% seen once, with over 6.5% in the top ten. Sequenced sample: blood. These receptors were obtained from a man between 18 and 29 years old in good health.

As for this clonotype: This may stem from a read error, because a much larger clone lies one nucleotide away. The gene calls are TRBV12-3 or TRBV12-4 and TRBJ1-2; possible D gene TRBD1, 5 bases. The CDR3 has 13 residues. In DNA form, the CDR3 reads TGTGCCAGCAGCAGCCAGGGAACGTATGGCCACACCTTC. Amino acids: CASSSQGTYGHTF.

This clonotype was recorded a few times. V usage is TRBV5-5 and J usage is TRBJ2-1; 8 bases line up with TRBD1. The CDR3 has 14 amino acids. The germline V gene has CDR1 SGHKS and CDR2 YYEKEE (reference sequence). Germline trimming cut 4 bases from V and 10 bases from J; bases unmatched to any gene: 10. The CDR3, as DNA: TGTGCCAGCAGCCCCTACTACCGGGACAGGGAGCAGTTCTTC. Protein: CASSPYYRDREQFF.

The rearrangement uses TRBV6-5 and TRBJ1-1, with D possibly TRBD1 on 6 matching bases. The CDR3 length is 15 residues. Trimming took 5 bases from V and 4 from J, leaving 17 bases between them. Germline V lookup: CDR1 MNHEY, CDR2 SVGAGI. CDR3 sequence reads: CASSPRGLVSTEAFF. The CDR3, as DNA: TGTGCCAGCAGTCCCCGGGGGCTGGTCAGCACTGAAGCTTTCTTT.

The chain has TRBV20-1 and TRBJ2-5; the match to TRBD2 covers 8 bases. The V and J ends lost 0 bases and 3 bases, in that order; junction bases with no gene match: 6. Germline V gene lookup returns CDR1 DFQATT and CDR2 SNEGSKA (reference sequence). This CDR3 comprises 15 residues. The CDR3 nucleotides are TGCAGTGCTAGAGAAACTAGCGGCTATGAAGAGACCCAGTACTTC. Translation gives CSARETSGYEETQYF.

This clonotype turned up a few times. The V and J genes are TRBV4-3 and TRBJ1-5, with 8 bases fitting TRBD1. The CDR3 loop spans 15 amino acids. Germline trimming cut 3 bases from V and 3 bases from J; bases unmatched to any gene: 4. CDR1 and CDR2 from the germline V gene are LGHNA and YSLEER. The CDR3 loop reads CASSHAGGPNQPQHF. The CDR3 nucleotides read TGCGCCAGCAGCCATGCAGGGGGCCCCAATCAGCCCCAGCATTTT.

This clonotype was observed at least ten times. V is TRBV6-5 and J is TRBJ2-5; 13 bases are shared with TRBD2. The length of the CDR3 is 16 residues. Germline V CDR1 and CDR2: MNHEY, SVGAGI. The ends lost 7 bases at V and 2 bases at J; junction bases unmatched: 7. This chain's CDR3 is CASNMGTSGAQETQYF. CDR3 nucleotides: TGTGCCAGCAACATGGGGACTAGCGGGGCTCAAGAGACCCAGTACTTC.

The V gene is TRBV12-3 or TRBV12-4, the J gene TRBJ1-1; the D is unclear. The germline V and J ends were trimmed by 6 bases and 0 bases, with 8 bases remaining between them. CDR3 length equals 13 residues. The CDR3 sequence is CASSAVLNTEAFF. As DNA, the CDR3 is TGTGCCAGCAGCGCCGTCCTGAACACTGAAGCTTTCTTT.

This clonotype was recorded a few times. DNA for the CDR3: TGTGCCAGCAGCCGTATGGACACTGAAGCTTTCTTT. It translates to CASSRMDTEAFF. The rearrangement links TRBV6-5 to TRBJ1-1; D is unresolved. The germline CDR1 and CDR2 sequences are MNHEY and SVGAGI. Trimming took 6 bases from V and 3 from J, leaving 8 bases between them. This CDR3 region has 12 residues.

Comments on this clonotype: Germline is not matched at one junction end, which may reflect a read error. The gene calls are TRBV29-1 and TRBJ2-1, with D tentatively TRBD2 (5 bases). The CDR3 has 14 residues. Germline values: CDR1 SQVTM, CDR2 ANQGSEA. The DNA for the CDR3 is TGCAGCGGCACCGGAGGTGTATCCTACAGTGAGCAGTTCTTC. This codes for CSGTGGVSYSEQFF.

Concerning this clonotype itself: One end of the junction is discordant with germline, which a read error may explain. The V call is TRBV4-3, the J call TRBJ2-1; D not resolved. Per the germline V gene, CDR1 is LGHNA and CDR2 is YSLEER. The CDR3 consists of 15 residues. CDR3 nucleotides: TGCGCCAGCAGCCAAGATTGGAGCTCCTACCATGAGCAGTTCTTC. Translating it yields CASSQDWSSYHEQFF.

This clonotype was counted between two and nine times. DNA of the CDR3: TGTGCCAGCAGTCCTACCGGACGGCGGGGCACAGATACGCAGTATTTT. Its translation is CASSPTGRRGTDTQYF. The chain is built from TRBV27 and TRBJ2-3; possible D gene TRBD2, 5 bases. Trimming shortened V by 5 bases and J by 1 base, and 16 bases separated the two germline ends. CDR1 and CDR2 from the germline V gene are MNHEY and SMNVEV (reference sequence). The CDR3 runs to 16 residues.

V is TRBV7-2 and J is TRBJ2-1, with TRBD2 identical over 8 bases. Germline assignment: CDR1 SGHTA and CDR2 FQGNSA. The CDR3 length is 18 residues. V lost 1 base and J lost 0; bases outside the gene matches: 8. CDR3 sequence reads: CASSLVAGGCSSYNEQFF. The CDR3 DNA sequence: TGTGCCAGCAGCTTAGTGGCGGGAGGCTGCAGCTCCTACAATGAGCAGTTCTTC.

This clonotype was counted at least ten times. The genes are TRBV12-3 or TRBV12-4 and TRBJ1-1; no clear D. This CDR3 region has 13 residues. The V and J ends lost 5 bases and 3 bases respectively, with 10 bases between them. This CDR3 is CASSQHRDTEAFF. The DNA of the CDR3 is TGTGCCAGCAGTCAACACCGGGACACTGAAGCTTTCTTT.

This chain links TRBV3-1 with TRBJ2-1, with D tentatively TRBD2 (6 bases). The germline V gene has CDR1 LGHDT and CDR2 YNNKEL (reference sequence). With 5 bases removed from V and 4 bases from J, the gap between germline ends came to 15 bases. The CDR3 is 15 residues long. In DNA, the CDR3 is TGTGCCAGCAGCTCGTGGGGGGAAACATACAATGAGCAGTTCTTC. Its protein product is CASSSWGETYNEQFF.

The gene calls are TRBV5-5 and TRBJ1-1; D is perhaps TRBD1 (6 bases). Trimming shortened V by 4 bases and J by 1 base, and 11 bases separated the two germline ends. Germline V gene lookup returns CDR1 SGHKS and CDR2 YYEKEE (reference sequence). CDR3 size: 14 residues. This chain's CDR3 is CASSAQGQNTEAFF. The CDR3 DNA reads as TGTGCCAGCAGCGCACAGGGCCAGAACACTGAAGCTTTCTTT.

This chain uses TRBV4-1 with TRBJ2-7; TRBD2 matches 8 bases. CDR1 is MGHRA and CDR2 is YSYEKL in the germline V gene. The length of the CDR3 is 15 residues. The junction had 6 bases not matched to a gene; V was cut back by 1 base and J by 4 bases. In DNA, the CDR3 is TGCGCCAGCAGCCAAGTACTAGCGGAGCTGTACGAGCAGTACTTC. It encodes CASSQVLAELYEQYF.

This clonotype showed up just a few times. The V and J genes are TRBV21-1 and TRBJ1-1. TRBV21-1 is an annotated pseudogene. This CDR3 comprises 14 residues. The CDR3 nucleotides read TGTGCCAGCGCAGGCAGACCCCTGAACACTGAAGCTTTCTTT. This translates into CASAGRPLNTEAFF.

The chain combines TRBV4-3 with TRBJ2-7; 8 nucleotides match TRBD1. With 2 bases clipped from V and 7 bases from J, the junction kept 13 bases outside the gene matches. This CDR3 has 16 residues. Germline V gives CDR1 LGHNA, CDR2 YSLEER. DNA for the CDR3: TGCGCCAGCAGCCAATCTCCGGGGACAGGATCAAGGGAGCAGTACTTC. This encodes CASSQSPGTGSREQYF.

V is TRBV4-1 and J is TRBJ2-5; D not certain. This CDR3 region has 13 residues. The germline V and J ends were trimmed by 1 base and 5 bases, with 8 bases remaining between them. From germline, CDR1 is MGHRA and CDR2 YSYEKL. CDR3 in amino acids: CASSQVIRETQYF. CDR3 nucleotide sequence: TGCGCCAGCAGCCAAGTCATTCGGGAGACCCAGTACTTC.

This chain uses TRBV4-1 with TRBJ2-7; 8 positions match TRBD1. CDR3 length equals 16 residues. The J segment lost 1 base and the V segment lost 4 bases, leaving 9 bases of the junction unmatched. Germline CDR1 and CDR2: MGHRA and YSYEKL. CDR3 nucleotide sequence: TGCGCCAGCAGCCCATCCGGACAGGGTTTTTCCTACGAGCAGTACTTC. This translates into CASSPSGQGFSYEQYF.

In this sample, this clonotype turned up once. The chain employs TRBV15 and TRBJ1-2; D perhaps matches TRBD1 (5 bases). Germline V gene sequence: CDR1 LNHNV, CDR2 YYDKDF (reference sequence). The CDR3 loop spans 14 amino acids. V was shortened by 3 bases and J by 5 bases, with 13 bases between the two germline ends. Written as DNA, the CDR3 is TGTGCCACCAGCAGTTCGGGGGGTGGGTATGGCTACACCTTC. This codes for CATSSSGGGYGYTF.

This clonotype was seen a few times. The gene calls are TRBV29-1 and TRBJ1-1; tentative D call: TRBD1 (5 bases). Germline values: CDR1 SQVTM, CDR2 ANQGSEA. Trimming cost V 4 bases and J 1 base, with 10 bases left between them. The CDR3 spans 13 residues. CDR3 in amino acids: CSVVRGANTEAFF. The DNA of the CDR3 is TGCAGCGTTGTACGGGGCGCGAACACTGAAGCTTTCTTT.

The J gene is TRBJ2-3, the V gene TRBV10-3, with 9 positions matching TRBD1. V dropped 4 bases and J dropped 4; count of bases not matched to a gene: 3. Looked up from germline, CDR1 is ENHRY and CDR2 is SYGVKD. The length of the CDR3 is 14 residues. CDR3 DNA sequence: TGTGCCATCAGTGCGGACAGGGGCGCAGATACGCAGTATTTT. It is translated as CAISADRGADTQYF.

This clonotype has more than one count but fewer than ten. Here the CDR3 reads CAISESRTSGGLTDTQYF. In DNA, the CDR3 is TGTGCCATCAGTGAGTCGCGGACTAGCGGGGGGCTCACAGATACGCAGTATTTT. The chain combines TRBV10-3 with TRBJ2-3; TRBD2 aligns across 14 bases. The length of the CDR3 is 18 residues. The germline gives CDR1 ENHRY, CDR2 SYGVKD. V lost 0 bases, J lost 2 bases, and 4 bases stayed unmatched.

Many counts were recorded for this clonotype. CDR3 DNA sequence: TGTGCCAGCAGCCCGGCCGTCGGCAGAACCTATGGCTACACCTTC. Its translation: CASSPAVGRTYGYTF. The J gene is TRBJ1-2, the V gene TRBV5-5; D is undetermined. Per the germline V gene, CDR1 is SGHKS and CDR2 is YYEKEE (reference sequence). V lost 4 bases to trimming and J lost 4 bases, with 17 bases between them. The CDR3 is 15 amino acids. Full variable domain (missing parts from reference TRBV5-5 and TRBJ1-2): DAGVTQSPTHLIKTRGQQVTLRCSPISGHKSVSWYQQVLGQGPQFIFQYYEKEERGRGNFPDRFSARQFPNYSSELNVNALLLGDSALYLCASSPAVGRTYGYTFGSGTRLTVV.